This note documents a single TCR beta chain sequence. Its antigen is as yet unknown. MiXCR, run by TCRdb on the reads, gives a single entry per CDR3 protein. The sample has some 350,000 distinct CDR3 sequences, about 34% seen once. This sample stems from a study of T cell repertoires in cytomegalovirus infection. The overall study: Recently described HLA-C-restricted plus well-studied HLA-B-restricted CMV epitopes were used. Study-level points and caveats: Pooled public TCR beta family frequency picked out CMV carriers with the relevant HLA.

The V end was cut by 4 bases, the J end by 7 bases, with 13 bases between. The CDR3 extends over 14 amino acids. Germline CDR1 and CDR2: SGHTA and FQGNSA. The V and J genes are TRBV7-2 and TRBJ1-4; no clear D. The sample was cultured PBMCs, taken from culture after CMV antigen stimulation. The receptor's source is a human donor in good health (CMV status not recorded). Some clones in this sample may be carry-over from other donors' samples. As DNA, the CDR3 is TGTGCCAGCAGCTCAGGAGGGAGCAGTGAAAAACTGTTTTTT. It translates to CASSSGGSSEKLFF.